This T cell receptor (beta chain) derives from a study of blood T cell repertoires in COVID-19. Across the whole study: Whether acute or convalescent, the COVID-19 samples came from the United States, Italy and Spain.

CDR3 length: 13 amino acids. Germline CDR1 SQVTM, CDR2 ANQGSEA. J gave up 4 bases and V 5 bases, and 4 bases lay outside the gene matches. Some clones are missing from TCRdb's copy, which holds only in-frame ones; the method was immunoSEQ multiplex PCR. The table lists under 200,000 clones, around 77% of them singletons. Input material: peripheral blood. The chain recombines TRBV29-1 with TRBJ1-1; 10 bases match TRBD1. The clonotype comes from a man between 65 and 85 years old with active or convalescent COVID-19. This chain's CDR3 is CSVPRQGATEAFF. In DNA form, the CDR3 reads TGCAGCGTTCCCAGACAGGGGGCCACTGAAGCTTTCTTT.